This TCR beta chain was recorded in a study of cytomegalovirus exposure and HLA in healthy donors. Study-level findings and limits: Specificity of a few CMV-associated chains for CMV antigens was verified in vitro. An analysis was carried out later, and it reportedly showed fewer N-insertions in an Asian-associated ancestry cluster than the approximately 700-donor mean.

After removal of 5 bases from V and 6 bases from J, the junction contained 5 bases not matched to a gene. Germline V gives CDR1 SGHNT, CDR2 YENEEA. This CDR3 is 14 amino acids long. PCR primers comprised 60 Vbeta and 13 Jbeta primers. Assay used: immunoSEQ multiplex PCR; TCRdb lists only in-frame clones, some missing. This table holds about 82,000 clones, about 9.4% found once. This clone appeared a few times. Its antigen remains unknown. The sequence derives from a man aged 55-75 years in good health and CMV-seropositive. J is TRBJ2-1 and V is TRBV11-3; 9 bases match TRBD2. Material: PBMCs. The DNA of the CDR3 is TGTGCCAGCAGCCCCGGGACTAGCTTCAATGAGCAGTTCTTC. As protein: CASSPGTSFNEQFF.